This T cell receptor beta chain was found in a study of a mutant IDH1 vaccine in newly diagnosed glioma. Overall study: Patients had received radiotherapy, temozolomide, or both previously, most receiving both. General study points: The vaccine induced immune responses, and these occurred in around 93% of patients.

This table comes from immunoSEQ multiplex PCR, and its TCRdb copy is limited to in-frame clones, with some not included. The data show some 47,000 clones, 80% to 85% seen once. Noted time point: week 35, safety follow-up. The study gave 300 ug of mutant IDH1 20-mer peptide per vaccine dose, with topical imiquimod. CDR3 length: 19 residues. V was pared by 5 bases and J by 3 bases, with 16 bases of the junction left unmatched. The germline V gene has CDR1 MNHEY and CDR2 SMNVEV (reference sequence). With regard to this clone: The target antigen is unknown.

The V and J genes are TRBV27 and TRBJ1-5; 10 nucleotides line up with TRBD1. The sample consisted of PBMCs, taken from a glioma patient whose treatment included an IDH1 peptide vaccine. This clonotype was sampled from a woman aged 40 to 50 with glioma. Some clones in this sample may be carry-over from other donors' samples. For the CDR3, the DNA is TGTGCCAGCAGTCCCGGACAGGGGGGTATCGATCGAATCAATCAGCCCCAGCATTTT. Encoded protein: CASSPGQGGIDRINQPQHF.